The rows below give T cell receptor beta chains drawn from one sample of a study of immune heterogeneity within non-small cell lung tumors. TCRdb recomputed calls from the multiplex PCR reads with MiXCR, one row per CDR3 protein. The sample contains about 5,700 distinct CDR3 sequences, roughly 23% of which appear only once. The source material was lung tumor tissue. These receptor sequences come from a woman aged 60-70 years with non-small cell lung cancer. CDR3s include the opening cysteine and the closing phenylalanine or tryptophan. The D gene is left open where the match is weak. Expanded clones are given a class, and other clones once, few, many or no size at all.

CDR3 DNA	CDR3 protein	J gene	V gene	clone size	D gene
TGTGCCAGCAGCCTCCCGGGAACGAGGTTTAATGAGCAGTTCTTC	CASSLPGTRFNEQFF	TRBJ2-1	TRBV3-2	medium-sized	.
TGTGCCAGCATCTTAGCGGGTGCAGAACAAGAGACCCAGTACTTC	CASILAGAEQETQYF	TRBJ2-5	TRBV11-2	.	TRBD2
TGTGCCAGCAGTGAAACTGGGACAGCTAACACCGGGGAGCTGTTTTTT	CASSETGTANTGELFF	TRBJ2-2	TRBV6-1	medium-sized	TRBD1
TGTGCCAGCAGTCTAGCGGGCTCCTACGAGCAGTACTTC	CASSLAGSYEQYF	TRBJ2-7	TRBV6-1	large	TRBD2
TGTGCCAGCAATCCCTGGGACGGCACAGATACGCAGTATTTT	CASNPWDGTDTQYF	TRBJ2-3	TRBV28	large	.
TGTGCCAGTAGTATTTCCGCCGCTGGAAACACCATATATTTT	CASSISAAGNTIYF	TRBJ1-3	TRBV19	medium-sized	.
TGTGCCAGCAGTTTATGGGACAGCTACAATGAGCAGTTCTTC	CASSLWDSYNEQFF	TRBJ2-1	TRBV27	.	TRBD1
TGTGCCAGTAGTACCCGCCGGGTCCTGACTTTC	CASSTRRVLTF	TRBJ2-6	TRBV19	medium-sized	.
TGTGCCAGCAGCGAGTTAAACGAGCAGTACTTC	CASSELNEQYF	TRBJ2-7	TRBV6-1	many	.
TGCGCCAGCAGCCCAACAGCGGGAGCGAACACCGGGGAGCTGTTTTTT	CASSPTAGANTGELFF	TRBJ2-2	TRBV5-1	.	TRBD2
TGTGCCAGCACCTGGCGGAACAGGCCCCAGCATTTT	CASTWRNRPQHF	TRBJ1-5	TRBV28	.	.
TGTGCCAGCAGCGGGACAGGGGCATCCGGGGCCAACGTCCTGACTTTC	CASSGTGASGANVLTF	TRBJ2-6	TRBV2	medium-sized	TRBD1
TGCAGTGCTAGACAGGCCCTAGGGAGAAAGCCCCAGCATTTT	CSARQALGRKPQHF	TRBJ1-5	TRBV20-1	.	.
TGTGCCAGCAGTTTGGTTAGGGGTGGGTGGAACGAAAAACTGTTTTTT	CASSLVRGGWNEKLFF	TRBJ1-4	TRBV27	.	.
TGTGCCAGCAGCTTAGAGGAAAACACTGAAGCTTTCTTT	CASSLEENTEAFF	TRBJ1-1	TRBV11-3	few	.
TGTGCCAGCAGGCCCGGGACTGGCAACACCGGGGAGCTGTTTTTT	CASRPGTGNTGELFF	TRBJ2-2	TRBV7-9	many	.
TGTGCCAGCAGAACGACAGGGGCCTCCTCCTACAATGAGCAGTTCTTC	CASRTTGASSYNEQFF	TRBJ2-1	TRBV6-1	medium-sized	TRBD1
TGTGCCTGGGCTTTGACAGGGGGGAACACTGAAGCTTTCTTT	CAWALTGGNTEAFF	TRBJ1-1	TRBV30	medium-sized	TRBD1
TGTGCCAGCCAAACAGGGGGCAACCAAGAGACCCAGTACTTC	CASQTGGNQETQYF	TRBJ2-5	TRBV6-1	.	TRBD1
TGTGCCAGCAGTTTTTGGGACAGGGGGCGCCTGGACACTGAAGCTTTCTTT	CASSFWDRGRLDTEAFF	TRBJ1-1	TRBV28	medium-sized	TRBD1
TGTGCCATCAGTGAGGTTCGGGGATCTGGCTACACCTTC	CAISEVRGSGYTF	TRBJ1-2	TRBV10-3	medium-sized	.
TGCAGTGCTCGCCGGTCAGGAGCCCGATCCCCCTACGAGCAGTACTTC	CSARRSGARSPYEQYF	TRBJ2-7	TRBV20-1	medium-sized	.
TGTGCCGATCGGACTAGCGGGAGCAATGAGCAGTTCTTC	CADRTSGSNEQFF	TRBJ2-1	TRBV2	medium-sized	TRBD2
TGCAGTGCTAGAGCCACGCAGGGACAGCCTAACACTGAAGCTTTCTTT	CSARATQGQPNTEAFF	TRBJ1-1	TRBV20-1	once	TRBD1
TGTGCCAGCAGCTTAGTGGCGTACAATGAGCAGTTCTTC	CASSLVAYNEQFF	TRBJ2-1	TRBV7-2	medium-sized	.